These 23 T cell receptor beta chains originate from one sample sequenced in a study of T cells in Graves' hyperthyroidism and ophthalmopathy. RNA transcripts served as the template for amplifying TCR beta CDR3 regions. The study used the HTBI primer set for a first-round RT-PCR of the TCR CDR3. TCRdb independently ran MiXCR on the multiplex PCR reads; one entry per CDR3 protein. The repertoire consists of 400,000 to 500,000 distinct CDR3 sequences, with about 13% occurring once and the leading ten covering more than 4.5%. Sequenced input: blood. These receptors all come from a woman aged 18 to 35 with Graves' hyperthyroidism.

A word on this clonotype: A single base separates this from a much larger clone, so it may be a read error. Likely a read error: the CDR3 ends without its conserved phenylalanine or tryptophan. V and J are TRBV5-1 and TRBJ1-1; the match to TRBD1 covers 10 bases. The CDR3 sequence is 17 residues long. Germline V CDR1 and CDR2: SGHRS, YFSETQ. This chain's CDR3 is CASSLFGTGVRNTEAFS. The CDR3 region has the DNA TGTGCCAGCAGCCTGTTCGGGACAGGGGTTCGGAACACTGAAGCTTTCTCT.

Here the CDR3 DNA reads TGTGCCAGCAGCTTGGACAGGGTGTACAATGAGCAGTTCTTC. As protein: CASSLDRVYNEQFF. V gene TRBV5-6 combines with J gene TRBJ2-1, with a weak D call TRBD1 (6 bases). Trimming cost V 0 bases and J 4 bases, with 8 bases left between them. Germline assignment: CDR1 SGHDT and CDR2 YYEEEE. The CDR3 sequence is 14 residues long.

This clonotype was observed a few times. The DNA for the CDR3 is TGCAGTGCTAGTTTAAGGACAGCTAGCACAGATACGCAGTATTTT. This translates into CSASLRTASTDTQYF. The chain recombines TRBV20-1 with TRBJ2-3; tentative D call: TRBD1 (6 bases). The CDR3 totals 15 residues. CDR1 DFQATT and CDR2 SNEGSKA come from the germline V gene (reference sequence). Trimming stripped 3 bases from V and 0 bases from J, with 13 bases between.

The chain employs TRBV7-2 and TRBJ1-2; tentatively, D is TRBD1 (6 bases). With 1 base removed from V and 4 bases from J, the gap between germline ends came to 19 bases. This CDR3 spans 17 amino acids. Germline CDR1 is SGHTA and CDR2 is FQGNSA. CDR3 sequence (DNA): TGTGCCAGCAGCTTAGTAACGGGTTCAGGGGCGATCTATGGCTACACCTTC. Protein sequence: CASSLVTGSGAIYGYTF.

This clonotype was observed many times. The chain uses TRBV7-9 and TRBJ2-7; D unclear. Per germline, CDR1 SEHNR and CDR2 FQNEAQ (reference sequence). CDR3 length: 14 amino acids. Trimming took 3 bases from V and 3 from J, leaving 12 bases between them. As DNA, the CDR3 is TGTGCCAGCAGCTTGGGATCTCCAGGCTACGAGCAGTACTTC. Amino acids: CASSLGSPGYEQYF.

This clonotype has only a few counts. The chain recombines TRBV29-1 with TRBJ1-2, with TRBD1 matching over 8 bases. CDR3 length: 13 amino acids. With V trimmed by 6 bases and J by 3 bases, 6 bases remained unmatched. CDR1 and CDR2 (germline): SQVTM, ANQGSEA. The CDR3 region is CSVGQGGDYGYTF. The CDR3 DNA is TGCAGCGTCGGACAGGGAGGAGACTATGGCTACACCTTC.

The chain combines TRBV20-1 with TRBJ1-5; a possible D gene is TRBD1 (5 bases). This CDR3 comprises 15 residues. CDR1 DFQATT and CDR2 SNEGSKA come from the germline V gene (reference sequence). Trimming stripped 3 bases from V and 0 bases from J, with 12 bases between. Here the CDR3 reads CSARVDRNSNQPQHF. The DNA for the CDR3 is TGCAGTGCTAGGGTTGACAGAAATAGCAATCAGCCCCAGCATTTT.

This chain joins TRBV5-1 and TRBJ1-2, with D uncertain. Per germline, CDR1 SGHRS and CDR2 YFSETQ. The CDR3 is 14 residues long. Between the trimmed V and J ends, which lost 1 base and 2 bases, there was a span of 9 bases. CDR3 amino acids: CASSLLAGNYGYTF. CDR3 in DNA: TGCGCCAGCAGCTTGCTAGCTGGGAACTATGGCTACACCTTC. Variable domain in full (rest from reference TRBV5-1 and TRBJ1-2): KAGVTQTPRYLIKTRGQQVTLSCSPISGHRSVSWYQQTPGQGLQFLFEYFSETQRNKGNFPGRFSGRQFSNSRSEMNVSTLELGDSALYLCASSLLAGNYGYTFGSGTRLTVV.

This clonotype was observed a handful of times. V and J are TRBV5-1 and TRBJ1-1, with D perhaps matching TRBD1 (5 bases). The CDR3 has 14 residues. Germline lookup yields CDR1 SGHRS and CDR2 YFSETQ. With 4 bases removed from V and 4 bases from J, the gap between germline ends came to 14 bases. The CDR3 DNA follows: TGCGCCAGCAGCGTGCAGGGTATCGGCACTGAAGCTTTCTTT. Protein product: CASSVQGIGTEAFF.

This clonotype has at least ten counts. The rearrangement uses TRBV7-9 and TRBJ1-5; a weak D match, TRBD1 (6 bases). This CDR3 comprises 12 residues. From germline, CDR1 is SEHNR and CDR2 FQNEAQ (reference sequence). V lost 8 bases, J lost 7 bases, and 12 bases lay in between. CDR3 coding DNA: TGTGCCAGCGGCCTTGGGGGCCAGCCCCAGCATTTT. Amino acids: CASGLGGQPQHF.

This chain connects TRBV9 to TRBJ2-2, with D perhaps being TRBD1 or TRBD2 (5 bases each). Germline lookup yields CDR1 SGDLS and CDR2 YYNGEE. This CDR3 has 16 residues. Trimming took 0 bases from V and 3 from J, leaving 12 bases between them. In DNA form, the CDR3 reads TGTGCCAGCAGCGTAGTAGACGGGACCTACACCGGGGAGCTGTTTTTT. Translating it yields CASSVVDGTYTGELFF.

This clonotype was found a few times. V usage is TRBV10-3 and J usage is TRBJ1-5; a possible D gene is TRBD1 (5 bases). The germline gives CDR1 ENHRY, CDR2 SYGVKD. The CDR3 extends over 15 amino acids. Between the trimmed V and J ends, which lost 2 bases and 1 base, there was a span of 9 bases. The CDR3 loop reads CAISEGQLSNQPQHF. The CDR3 coding sequence is TGTGCCATCAGTGAGGGACAACTAAGCAATCAGCCCCAGCATTTT.

This clonotype occurred many times. The V and J genes are TRBV30 and TRBJ2-7, with TRBD2 as a possible D gene (7 bases). V was clipped by 5 bases and J by 1 base, with 12 bases between them. CDR3 length: 13 residues. Germline CDR1 is GTSNPN and CDR2 is SVGIG (reference sequence). CDR3 sequence: CAWDRTRSYEQYF. The CDR3 DNA follows: TGTGCCTGGGACAGGACTAGATCCTACGAGCAGTACTTC.

This clonotype occurred many times. The rearrangement links TRBV5-1 to TRBJ2-1; tentatively, D is TRBD1 (5 bases). Per the germline V gene, CDR1 is SGHRS and CDR2 is YFSETQ. The V and J ends lost 0 bases and 4 bases respectively, with 17 bases between them. CDR3 length: 17 residues. In DNA form, the CDR3 reads TGCGCCAGCAGCTTGGCCCTACAGGCGAACGCATACAATGAGCAGTTCTTC. Its protein is CASSLALQANAYNEQFF.

As concerns this clonotype: A much larger clone differs by one base, so this may be a read error. This chain links TRBV28 with TRBJ2-1; 9 nucleotides align to TRBD2. The germline gives CDR1 MDHEN, CDR2 SYDVKM. With V trimmed by 2 bases and J by 2 bases, 4 bases remained unmatched. The CDR3 loop spans 16 amino acids. The CDR3 DNA follows: TGTGCCAGCAGTTTAGTGGGCGGGAGGGCCTACAATGAGCAGTTCTTC. This sequence encodes CASSLVGGRAYNEQFF.

This clonotype was seen more than once but under ten times. The rearrangement uses TRBV20-1 and TRBJ2-7; no firm D call. Germline V lookup: CDR1 DFQATT, CDR2 SNEGSKA (reference sequence). Trimming removed 1 base at V and 3 bases at J, with 4 bases between. This CDR3 spans 11 amino acids. For the CDR3, the DNA is TGCAGTGCTAGAGGGGTCTACGAGCAGTACTTC. It encodes CSARGVYEQYF.

This clonotype has a count of ten or more. V is TRBV20-1 and J is TRBJ1-1, with D possibly being TRBD1 (6 bases). In germline, CDR1 is DFQATT, CDR2 SNEGSKA (reference sequence). This CDR3 is built from 12 residues. V gave up 4 bases and J gave up 11 bases, with 17 bases separating them. For the CDR3, the DNA is TGCAGTGCTACCCTCACCAGGGGTGAGGCTTTCTTT. Its protein product is CSATLTRGEAFF.

This clonotype was picked up many times. This chain connects TRBV7-9 to TRBJ2-7; no clear D. The V gene's germline CDR1 is SEHNR and CDR2 FQNEAQ (reference sequence). This CDR3 is built from 12 residues. V lost 3 bases and J lost 6, with 9 bases in between. CDR3 bases: TGTGCCAGCAGCTTCTCTGGGCCCGAGCAGTACTTC. Residues: CASSFSGPEQYF.

The chain has TRBV4-1 and TRBJ2-5, with a weak D call TRBD2 (6 bases). Trimming shortened V by 4 bases and J by 4 bases, and 13 bases separated the two germline ends. There are 14 residues in the CDR3. CDR1 and CDR2 from the germline V gene are MGHRA and YSYEKL. The CDR3 sequence: CASSRPDGGETQYF. In DNA, the CDR3 is TGCGCCAGCAGCCGACCGGACGGGGGAGAGACCCAGTACTTC.

This chain joins TRBV4-3 and TRBJ2-3; 8 bases are shared with TRBD2. J lost 6 bases, V lost 1 base, and 15 bases had no gene match. The CDR3 sequence is 18 residues long. Per the germline V gene, CDR1 is LGHNA and CDR2 is YSLEER. CDR3 DNA: TGCGCCAGCAGCCAAGTCGCCCCTGAAGCGGGAGTAGTGGATACGCAGTATTTT. It codes for CASSQVAPEAGVVDTQYF.

The V gene is TRBV7-9, the J gene TRBJ2-3; possibly TRBD1 for D (6 bases). CDR3 length equals 14 residues. Trimming shortened V by 5 bases and J by 1 base, and 10 bases separated the two germline ends. Germline assignment: CDR1 SEHNR and CDR2 FQNEAQ (reference sequence). The CDR3 DNA reads TGTGCCAGCAGCCAGGACAGACGCACAGATACGCAGTATTTT. Its protein product is CASSQDRRTDTQYF. Drawing the rest from reference TRBV7-9 and TRBJ2-3, the complete variable domain is DTGVSQNPRHKITKRGQNVTFRCDPISEHNRLYWYRQTLGQGPEFLTYFQNEAQLEKSRLLSDRFSAERPKGSFSTLEIQRTEQGDSAMYLCASSQDRRTDTQYFGPGTRLTVL.

In this sample, this clonotype turned up many times. The chain has TRBV27 and TRBJ1-1; no reliable D call. The CDR3 totals 15 residues. V dropped 1 base and J dropped 2 bases, with 11 bases sitting between them. Germline CDR1 and CDR2: MNHEY and SMNVEV (reference sequence). CDR3 amino acids: CASSLLGLFNTEAFF. The CDR3 DNA reads as TGTGCCAGCAGTTTATTAGGCCTTTTCAACACTGAAGCTTTCTTT.

There are many counts of this clonotype. The J gene is TRBJ1-1, the V gene TRBV3-1, with D unclear. CDR3 length: 16 residues. Germline V lookup: CDR1 LGHDT, CDR2 YNNKEL (reference sequence). Trimming stripped 2 bases from V and 1 base from J, with 14 bases between. The CDR3 nucleotides read TGTGCCAGCAGCCAAAGGGCAGGCGGAAAGAACACTGAAGCTTTCTTT. This encodes CASSQRAGGKNTEAFF. The full variable domain, its missing parts supplied by reference TRBV3-1 and TRBJ1-1, is DTAVSQTPKYLVTQMGNDKSIKCEQNLGHDTMYWYKQDSKKFLKIMFSYNNKELIINETVPNRFSPKSPDKAHLNLHINSLELGDSAVYFCASSQRAGGKNTEAFFGQGTRLTVV.